The 15 T cell receptor beta chains below come from one sample, sequenced in a study of CXCR3-negative and CXCR3-positive naive CD8 T cells. The libraries of TRB cDNA were constructed through 5' RACE using UMI labels. After re-calling the 5' RACE reads, TCRdb lists one entry per CDR3 protein, DNA absent. The sample spans about 56,000 distinct CDR3 sequences; the ten largest clones claim roughly 19%. The sample taken for sequencing was memory CD8+ T cells from blood. Receptor source: a human donor in good health. Some clones in this sample may be carry-over from other donors' samples.

This chain connects TRBV2 to TRBJ1-1; no DNA is available, so the TRBD1 call from TCRdb remains unchecked. CDR3 length equals 14 residues. Germline loops: CDR1 SNHLY, CDR2 FYNNEI. CDR3: CASSQDRINTEAFF.

The chain combines TRBV7-3 with TRBJ2-1; TCRdb selects TRBD2, and the lack of DNA leaves this call unchecked. From germline, CDR1 is SGHTA and CDR2 FQGTGA. The CDR3 runs to 13 residues. This chain's CDR3 is CASSLSGSNEQFF.

This chain uses TRBV29-1 with TRBJ2-7; the TCRdb D gene call, TRBD2, has no DNA to confirm it. The CDR3 totals 15 residues. The germline V gene encodes CDR1 SQVTM and CDR2 ANQGSEA. This CDR3 reads CSVRLAGRFDYEQYF.

CDR3 protein: CASSPVLAHEQFF. The J gene is TRBJ2-1, the V gene TRBV9; the TCRdb call, TRBD2, lacks DNA for checking. The CDR3 spans 13 residues. Germline V lookup: CDR1 SGDLS, CDR2 YYNGEE.

V and J are TRBV6-5 and TRBJ2-5; TCRdb picks TRBD1, but there is no DNA to check that call. Germline CDR1 reads MNHEY; CDR2 reads SVGAGI. This CDR3 is 15 amino acids long. CDR3 residues: CASSTQGYLGETQYF.

The chain joins TRBV28 to TRBJ1-1. Germline values: CDR1 MDHEN, CDR2 SYDVKM. This CDR3 is built from 13 residues. CDR3 sequence reads: CASSFWGNTEAFF.

This sequence joins TRBV20-1 and TRBJ2-1; TCRdb's D call of TRBD2 is untestable without DNA. The CDR3 contains 15 residues. Germline V gives CDR1 DFQATT, CDR2 SNEGSKA (reference sequence). This CDR3 is CSAPPDWGVYNEQFF.

V usage is TRBV4-2 and J usage is TRBJ2-1; TCRdb's D call of TRBD1 is untestable without DNA. The CDR3 extends over 13 amino acids. CDR1 is LGHNA and CDR2 is YNFKEQ in the germline V gene. CDR3 loop: CASSGDRYNEQFF.

The CDR3 loop reads CSASPGLNTEAFF. The chain carries TRBV20-1 and TRBJ1-1. Germline CDR1 and CDR2: DFQATT and SNEGSKA (reference sequence). The CDR3 consists of 13 residues.

The CDR3 loop is CASSYVAIGGNEQFF. The chain links TRBV6-2 or TRBV6-3 to TRBJ2-1; TCRdb's D gene call, TRBD1, goes unchecked for lack of DNA. Germline CDR1 MNHEY, CDR2 SVGEGT. This CDR3 region has 15 residues.

The chain uses TRBV15 and TRBJ2-3; TCRdb's D gene call, TRBD1, goes unchecked for lack of DNA. CDR3 length: 15 residues. The germline V gene encodes CDR1 LNHNV and CDR2 YYDKDF (reference sequence). The CDR3: CATSGGGETTDTQYF.

The chain combines TRBV15 with TRBJ2-5; TCRdb's assignment of TRBD2 cannot be checked, as there is no DNA. CDR3 size: 18 residues. The germline V gene has CDR1 LNHNV and CDR2 YYDKDF (reference sequence). Here the CDR3 reads CATSRDRGASGDQETQYF.

The V call is TRBV25-1, the J call TRBJ1-2; TCRdb names TRBD1, which stays unverified in the absence of DNA. Germline loops: CDR1 MGHDK, CDR2 SYGVNS. This CDR3 contains 18 residues. CDR3 in amino acids: CASSAAYRDRGPLDGYTF.

The chain joins TRBV19 to TRBJ1-1. The CDR3 loop spans 15 amino acids. Germline-derived CDR1 and CDR2 are LNHDA and SQIVND (reference sequence). CDR3: CASSEGLTLDTEAFF.

The chain joins TRBV12-3 or TRBV12-4 to TRBJ2-2; checking the TCRdb D call of TRBD1 is not possible without DNA. CDR3 size: 17 residues. CDR3 loop: CASSLYSTGRRGGELFF.